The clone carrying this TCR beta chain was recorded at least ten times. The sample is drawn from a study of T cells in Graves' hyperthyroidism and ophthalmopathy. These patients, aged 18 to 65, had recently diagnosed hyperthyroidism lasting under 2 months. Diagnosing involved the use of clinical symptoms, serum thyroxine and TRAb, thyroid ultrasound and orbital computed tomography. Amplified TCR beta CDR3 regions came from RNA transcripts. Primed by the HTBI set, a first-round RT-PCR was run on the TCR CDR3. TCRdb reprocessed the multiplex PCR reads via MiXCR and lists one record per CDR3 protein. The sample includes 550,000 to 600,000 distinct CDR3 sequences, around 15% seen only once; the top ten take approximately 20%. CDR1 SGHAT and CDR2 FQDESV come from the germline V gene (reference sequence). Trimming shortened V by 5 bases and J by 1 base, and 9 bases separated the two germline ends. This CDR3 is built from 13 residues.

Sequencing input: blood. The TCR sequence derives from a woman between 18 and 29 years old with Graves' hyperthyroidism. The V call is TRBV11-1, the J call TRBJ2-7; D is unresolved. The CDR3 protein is CASSADRSYEQYF. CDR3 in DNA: TGTGCCAGCAGCGCGGATCGGTCCTACGAGCAGTACTTC.